Listed below are T cell receptor beta chains from one sample, sequenced in a study of Graves' ophthalmopathy and Graves' hyperthyroidism. TCRdb re-analysed the multiplex PCR reads in MiXCR, keeping a single row per CDR3 protein. The sample consists of 650,000 to 900,000 distinct CDR3 sequences, 40% of them appearing once. The sample comprised peripheral blood. The receptors shown here come from an adult man with Graves' ophthalmopathy. The CDR3 runs from the conserved cysteine through the conserved F or W. Each record gives: CDR3 length, V gene, clone size, D gene, J gene, CDR3 protein, CDR3 DNA. The D gene is left open where the match is weak. Clone size appears in some rows only: once, few, many, or a class for an expanded clone.

CDR3 length: 12
V gene: TRBV29-1
clone size: -
D gene: -
J gene: TRBJ1-5
CDR3 protein: CSLGVRNQPQHF
CDR3 DNA: TGCAGTTTAGGGGTGCGCAATCAGCCCCAGCATTTT

CDR3 length: 16
V gene: TRBV7-2
clone size: many
D gene: TRBD2
J gene: TRBJ2-5
CDR3 protein: CASRRLAGGKQETQYF
CDR3 DNA: TGTGCCAGCAGGCGACTAGCGGGCGGGAAACAAGAGACCCAGTACTTC

CDR3 length: 12
V gene: TRBV12-3/TRBV12-4
clone size: many
D gene: -
J gene: TRBJ2-5
CDR3 protein: CASTGSQETQYF
CDR3 DNA: TGTGCCAGCACGGGTAGCCAAGAGACCCAGTACTTC

CDR3 length: 15
V gene: TRBV7-9
clone size: -
D gene: -
J gene: TRBJ2-5
CDR3 protein: CASSLGPGVQETQYF
CDR3 DNA: TGTGCCAGCAGCTTAGGGCCAGGGGTCCAAGAGACCCAGTACTTC

CDR3 length: 15
V gene: TRBV7-2
clone size: -
D gene: TRBD2
J gene: TRBJ2-1
CDR3 protein: CASSLATSGRGEQFF
CDR3 DNA: TGTGCCAGCAGCTTAGCGACTAGCGGGAGAGGAGAGCAGTTCTTC

CDR3 length: 13
V gene: TRBV24-1
clone size: -
D gene: -
J gene: TRBJ2-7
CDR3 protein: CATSDIGAYEQYF
CDR3 DNA: TGTGCCACCAGTGATATAGGGGCCTACGAGCAGTACTTC

CDR3 length: 14
V gene: TRBV5-1
clone size: -
D gene: -
J gene: TRBJ1-4
CDR3 protein: CASSLDTPVEKLFF
CDR3 DNA: TGCGCCAGCAGCTTGGATACACCGGTGGAAAAACTGTTTTTT

CDR3 length: 13
V gene: TRBV20-1
clone size: -
D gene: -
J gene: TRBJ1-1
CDR3 protein: CSAGQGNKVEAFF
CDR3 DNA: TGCAGTGCTGGGCAGGGAAATAAAGTTGAAGCTTTCTTT

CDR3 length: 13
V gene: TRBV25-1
clone size: -
D gene: -
J gene: TRBJ1-2
CDR3 protein: CASQSGYAYGYTF
CDR3 DNA: TGTGCCAGTCAATCGGGGTACGCCTATGGCTACACCTTC

CDR3 length: 13
V gene: TRBV29-1
clone size: -
D gene: -
J gene: TRBJ2-5
CDR3 protein: CSVEVSVRGPQYF
CDR3 DNA: TGCAGCGTTGAAGTCTCCGTGCGTGGACCCCAGTACTTC

CDR3 length: 13
V gene: TRBV29-1
clone size: many
D gene: TRBD1
J gene: TRBJ2-5
CDR3 protein: CSVTGTARETQYF
CDR3 DNA: TGCAGCGTTACCGGGACAGCTAGGGAGACCCAGTACTTC

CDR3 length: 14
V gene: TRBV19
clone size: once
D gene: -
J gene: TRBJ2-3
CDR3 protein: CASNRGRGWDTQYF
CDR3 DNA: TGTGCCAGTAACCGCGGCCGGGGGTGGGATACGCAGTATTTT

CDR3 length: 13
V gene: TRBV7-9
clone size: few
D gene: -
J gene: TRBJ2-2
CDR3 protein: CASSQRRGGELFF
CDR3 DNA: TGTGCCAGCAGCCAAAGGCGCGGCGGGGAGCTGTTTTTT

CDR3 length: 16
V gene: TRBV29-1
clone size: -
D gene: TRBD2
J gene: TRBJ2-3
CDR3 protein: CSVEDRTSGRVDTQYF
CDR3 DNA: TGCAGCGTTGAAGACAGGACTAGCGGGAGGGTCGATACGCAGTATTTT

CDR3 length: 17
V gene: TRBV7-9
clone size: many
D gene: -
J gene: TRBJ2-6
CDR3 protein: CASSLGETFSGANVLTF
CDR3 DNA: TGTGCCAGCAGCTTGGGTGAAACCTTCTCTGGGGCCAACGTCCTGACTTTC

CDR3 length: 13
V gene: TRBV10-2
clone size: -
D gene: -
J gene: TRBJ2-3
CDR3 protein: CASRDSSTDTQYF
CDR3 DNA: TGCGCCAGCAGGGACAGTAGCACAGATACGCAGTATTTT

CDR3 length: 15
V gene: TRBV7-2
clone size: many
D gene: TRBD2
J gene: TRBJ2-7
CDR3 protein: CASSVSGASSYEQYF
CDR3 DNA: TGTGCCAGCAGCGTTAGCGGGGCGAGCTCCTACGAGCAGTACTTC

CDR3 length: 15
V gene: TRBV20-1
clone size: -
D gene: -
J gene: TRBJ1-1
CDR3 protein: CSAAFPGRINTEAFF
CDR3 DNA: TGCAGTGCTGCTTTTCCGGGACGGATTAACACTGAAGCTTTCTTT

CDR3 length: 14
V gene: TRBV19
clone size: many
D gene: -
J gene: TRBJ2-7
CDR3 protein: CASRRDAKSHEQYF
CDR3 DNA: TGTGCCAGCCGACGGGACGCTAAGTCCCACGAGCAGTACTTC

CDR3 length: 16
V gene: TRBV10-3
clone size: few
D gene: -
J gene: TRBJ1-2
CDR3 protein: CASSYSGRTPLSGYTF
CDR3 DNA: TGTGCCAGCAGTTACTCGGGCCGAACCCCCCTTAGTGGCTACACCTTC

CDR3 length: 16
V gene: TRBV7-9
clone size: many
D gene: TRBD2
J gene: TRBJ2-2
CDR3 protein: CASSSSGDANTGELFF
CDR3 DNA: TGTGCCAGCAGCTCTAGCGGGGACGCGAACACCGGGGAGCTGTTTTTT

CDR3 length: 18
V gene: TRBV2
clone size: many
D gene: -
J gene: TRBJ1-1
CDR3 protein: CASSEGRVRGRESTEAFF
CDR3 DNA: TGTGCCAGCAGTGAAGGTCGTGTCAGGGGAAGAGAGAGCACTGAAGCTTTCTTT

CDR3 length: 16
V gene: TRBV3-1
clone size: -
D gene: -
J gene: TRBJ1-4
CDR3 protein: CASSQVREVTNEKLFF
CDR3 DNA: TGTGCCAGCAGCCAAGTAAGGGAGGTAACTAATGAAAAACTGTTTTTT

CDR3 length: 13
V gene: TRBV14
clone size: few
D gene: -
J gene: TRBJ1-2
CDR3 protein: CASSQKGRYGYTF
CDR3 DNA: TGTGCCAGCAGCCAAAAGGGGCGGTATGGCTACACCTTC

CDR3 length: 16
V gene: TRBV7-9
clone size: once
D gene: TRBD1
J gene: TRBJ2-7
CDR3 protein: CASSPGRGRGLYEQYF
CDR3 DNA: TGTGCCAGCAGCCCGGGAAGGGGGCGAGGACTCTACGAGCAGTACTTC

CDR3 length: 14
V gene: TRBV24-1
clone size: few
D gene: -
J gene: TRBJ1-5
CDR3 protein: CAWSRGQSNQPQHF
CDR3 DNA: TGTGCCTGGAGCCGAGGACAGAGCAATCAGCCCCAGCATTTT

CDR3 length: 13
V gene: TRBV2
clone size: many
D gene: -
J gene: TRBJ2-7
CDR3 protein: CASKGANTYEQYF
CDR3 DNA: TGTGCCAGCAAAGGGGCTAACACCTACGAGCAGTACTTC

CDR3 length: 16
V gene: TRBV10-2
clone size: few
D gene: TRBD1
J gene: TRBJ1-2
CDR3 protein: CASSESRDRPLSGYTF
CDR3 DNA: TGCGCCAGCAGTGAGTCGAGGGACAGGCCCCTAAGTGGCTACACCTTC